What follows are 21 T cell receptor beta chains derived from one specimen sequenced in a study of T cells in Graves' hyperthyroidism and ophthalmopathy. Amplified TCR beta CDR3 regions came from RNA transcripts. Primed by the HTBI set, a first-round RT-PCR was run on the TCR CDR3. TCRdb itself ran the multiplex PCR reads through MiXCR, one entry per CDR3 protein. This table holds roughly 500,000 distinct CDR3 sequences, approximately 23% found once. Sequenced: blood. The receptors originated from a woman aged 70-85 years with Graves' ophthalmopathy.

This clonotype appeared many times. The rearrangement uses TRBV2 and TRBJ2-7; possible D gene TRBD2, 6 bases. The V end lost 4 bases, the J end lost 6 bases, and 19 bases lay between the germline ends. The CDR3 loop spans 15 amino acids. Germline V lookup: CDR1 SNHLY, CDR2 FYNNEI. The CDR3 loop reads CASSGGWGDPSEQYF. The DNA for the CDR3 is TGTGCCAGCAGTGGAGGTTGGGGGGATCCCTCCGAGCAGTACTTC.

The chain joins TRBV5-1 to TRBJ2-2; D gene unclear. The ends were cut back, 2 bases at V and 0 bases at J, with 5 bases in the middle. The germline V gene encodes CDR1 SGHRS and CDR2 YFSETQ. The CDR3 is 14 amino acids. The CDR3 sequence is CASSFRPNTGELFF. Here the CDR3 DNA reads TGCGCCAGCAGCTTCAGGCCGAACACCGGGGAGCTGTTTTTT. Drawing the rest from reference TRBV5-1 and TRBJ2-2, the complete variable domain is KAGVTQTPRYLIKTRGQQVTLSCSPISGHRSVSWYQQTPGQGLQFLFEYFSETQRNKGNFPGRFSGRQFSNSRSEMNVSTLELGDSALYLCASSFRPNTGELFFGEGSRLTVL.

This clonotype was seen only a few times. The chain recombines TRBV15 with TRBJ2-1, with TRBD2 matching 7 bases. Trimming at V came to 0 bases and at J to 7 bases, leaving 6 bases not matched to a gene. The V gene's germline CDR1 is LNHNV and CDR2 YYDKDF (reference sequence). The CDR3 is 15 amino acids. CDR3 coding DNA: TGTGCCACCAGCAGAGATTTGCGGGAGTGGAATGAGCAGTTCTTC. This sequence encodes CATSRDLREWNEQFF.

V is TRBV3-1 and J is TRBJ2-7; a possible D gene is TRBD2 (6 bases). Germline V gene lookup returns CDR1 LGHDT and CDR2 YNNKEL (reference sequence). Trimming took off 7 bases at V and 6 bases at J, with 13 bases between the two ends. The CDR3 sequence is 12 residues long. The CDR3, as DNA: TGTGCCAGCACCTTTAGCGGCGGCGAGCAGTACTTC. This sequence encodes CASTFSGGEQYF.

This clonotype was observed at least ten times. The rearrangement links TRBV7-3 to TRBJ2-7; D uncertain. Deletions cut 4 bases from V and 5 bases from J, with 12 bases between. Germline V lookup: CDR1 SGHTA, CDR2 FQGTGA. CDR3 length: 13 residues. CDR3 in DNA: TGTGCCAGCAGCTCTTCCAATTTAAACGAGCAGTACTTC. Translating gives CASSSSNLNEQYF.

This clonotype was picked up a small number of times. This chain uses TRBV28 with TRBJ2-3; the match to TRBD2 covers 9 bases. The junction had 6 bases not matched to a gene; V was cut back by 5 bases and J by 0 bases. The CDR3 runs to 16 residues. In germline, CDR1 is MDHEN, CDR2 SYDVKM. The CDR3 bases are TGTGCCAGCAGTCCTCTAGCGGGAAGTAGCACAGATACGCAGTATTTT. It codes for CASSPLAGSSTDTQYF.

This clonotype turned up a few times. The chain carries TRBV20-1 and TRBJ2-7; D not certain. Germline V gene lookup returns CDR1 DFQATT and CDR2 SNEGSKA (reference sequence). Trimming took 5 bases from V and 6 from J, leaving 14 bases between them. The CDR3 contains 12 residues. CDR3 sequence reads: CSAPYRVSEQYF. CDR3 in DNA: TGCAGTGCTCCTTACAGAGTCTCCGAGCAGTACTTC.

This clonotype was seen only a few times. The rearrangement uses TRBV9 and TRBJ1-3; 8 nucleotides align to TRBD1. The V gene's germline CDR1 is SGDLS and CDR2 YYNGEE. The CDR3 sequence is 17 residues long. V lost 3 bases, J lost 3 bases, and 11 bases stayed unmatched. The CDR3 sequence is CASSEAPTGGSGNTIYF. The CDR3 DNA is TGTGCCAGCAGCGAGGCCCCTACAGGGGGTAGTGGAAACACCATATATTTT.

This clonotype was detected only a few times. V and J are TRBV6-2 or TRBV6-3 and TRBJ1-1; weak D call: TRBD1 (5 bases). V lost 8 bases to trimming and J lost 5 bases, with 18 bases between them. CDR3 length: 14 amino acids. Germline CDR1 MNHEY, CDR2 SVGEGT. The CDR3 DNA sequence: TGTGCCAGCGGGCAGACAGACTCCTTAACTGAAGCTTTCTTT. Its translation: CASGQTDSLTEAFF.

This clonotype showed up just a few times. Written as DNA, the CDR3 is TGTGCCAGCAGCGTATACGGGGGAGGATACAATGAGCAGTTCTTC. Translation: CASSVYGGGYNEQFF. The J gene is TRBJ2-1, the V gene TRBV9, with a possible D match to TRBD2 (6 bases). V was pared by 1 base and J by 4 bases, with 12 bases between. This CDR3 is 15 amino acids long. The V gene's germline CDR1 is SGDLS and CDR2 YYNGEE.

The rearrangement links TRBV9 to TRBJ2-1; TRBD1 or TRBD2 may be the D gene (5 bases each). V was pared by 4 bases and J by 4 bases, with 18 bases between. CDR1 and CDR2 from the germline V gene are SGDLS and YYNGEE. The CDR3 is 16 residues long. CDR3 in amino acids: CASSPRWGRDYNEQFF. The CDR3 DNA reads TGTGCCAGCAGCCCCCGGTGGGGACGGGATTACAATGAGCAGTTCTTC.

The rearrangement joins TRBV7-3 to TRBJ2-7; TRBD2 matches at 14 bases. V was pared by 5 bases and J by 3 bases, with 6 bases of the junction left unmatched. CDR3 length: 16 amino acids. Looked up from germline, CDR1 is SGHTA and CDR2 is FQGTGA. CDR3 in amino acids: CASSREGTSGSYEQYF. The CDR3 DNA sequence: TGTGCCAGCAGCCGTGAAGGGACTAGCGGGAGCTACGAGCAGTACTTC.

This chain links TRBV30 with TRBJ1-3; D is unresolved. CDR3 size: 15 residues. CDR1 GTSNPN and CDR2 SVGIG come from the germline V gene (reference sequence). Trimming cost V 0 bases and J 0 bases, with 9 bases left between them. This CDR3 reads CAWSVTWNSGNTIYF. The CDR3 bases are TGTGCCTGGAGTGTAACATGGAACTCTGGAAACACCATATATTTT.

There are a few counts of this clonotype. The genes are TRBV19 and TRBJ1-5, with unresolved D. Per germline, CDR1 LNHDA and CDR2 SQIVND (reference sequence). V was pared by 7 bases and J by 2 bases, with 12 bases between. There are 14 residues in the CDR3. The CDR3 DNA sequence: TGTGCCAGTATTTCGGGTGCGGGCAATCAGCCCCAGCATTTT. Its protein product is CASISGAGNQPQHF.

Many counts were recorded for this clonotype. CDR3 amino acids: CASSSSGVEQYF. The CDR3 nucleotides read TGTGCCAGCAGCTCCTCGGGGGTCGAGCAGTACTTC. This rearrangement joins TRBV7-2 to TRBJ2-7; D possibly corresponds to TRBD2 (6 bases). The CDR3 extends over 12 amino acids. In germline, CDR1 is SGHTA, CDR2 FQGNSA. V was clipped by 4 bases and J by 6 bases, with 10 bases between them.

The CDR3 reads CSARDETFGEQYF. As DNA, the CDR3 is TGCAGTGCTAGAGATGAGACCTTCGGGGAGCAGTACTTC. V and J are TRBV20-1 and TRBJ2-7; no definite D call. This CDR3 is built from 13 residues. Between the trimmed V and J ends, which lost 0 bases and 7 bases, there was a span of 13 bases. Germline-derived CDR1 and CDR2 are DFQATT and SNEGSKA (reference sequence).

This chain links TRBV7-9 with TRBJ1-2; D is uncertain. V gave up 5 bases and J gave up 7 bases, with 11 bases separating them. CDR3 length: 12 amino acids. In germline, CDR1 is SEHNR, CDR2 FQNEAQ (reference sequence). The CDR3 here is CASSQQAGGYTF. CDR3 nucleotides: TGTGCCAGCAGCCAACAAGCGGGTGGCTACACCTTC.

This clonotype was counted at least ten times. The chain employs TRBV28 and TRBJ1-5; TRBD1 might be the D (6 bases). The CDR3 consists of 14 residues. The germline V gene encodes CDR1 MDHEN and CDR2 SYDVKM. The V end was cut by 3 bases, the J end by 1 base, with 7 bases between. The CDR3 DNA is TGTGCCAGCAGTTTCCAGGGGAGCAATCAGCCCCAGCATTTT. Its translation: CASSFQGSNQPQHF.

This clonotype occurred many times. At one boundary the junction diverges from the germline segment, which might be a read error. The chain uses TRBV28 and TRBJ2-1; 9 positions match TRBD1. CDR3 length: 13 residues. Per the germline V gene, CDR1 is MDHEN and CDR2 is SYDVKM. CDR3 protein: CASRRQGENEQFF. The CDR3 coding sequence is TGTGCTAGCAGGCGACAGGGGGAGAATGAGCAGTTCTTC.

The chain is built from TRBV5-1 and TRBJ2-7, with D hard to call. Trimming stripped 0 bases from V and 6 bases from J, with 4 bases between. The CDR3 consists of 11 residues. Germline values: CDR1 SGHRS, CDR2 YFSETQ. The CDR3 DNA sequence: TGCGCCAGCAGCTTGGAGGCCGAGCAGTACTTC. Residues: CASSLEAEQYF.

In this sample, this clonotype turned up once. This chain uses TRBV3-1 with TRBJ2-3, with a weak D call TRBD2 (5 bases). The CDR3 is 16 residues long. CDR1 is LGHDT, CDR2 YNNKEL, per germline (reference sequence). Trimming left V 0 bases short and J 2 bases short, with 12 bases between. Here the CDR3 reads CASSQDRGLSTDTQYF. In nucleotides, the CDR3 is TGTGCCAGCAGCCAAGATAGAGGGCTATCCACAGATACGCAGTATTTT.